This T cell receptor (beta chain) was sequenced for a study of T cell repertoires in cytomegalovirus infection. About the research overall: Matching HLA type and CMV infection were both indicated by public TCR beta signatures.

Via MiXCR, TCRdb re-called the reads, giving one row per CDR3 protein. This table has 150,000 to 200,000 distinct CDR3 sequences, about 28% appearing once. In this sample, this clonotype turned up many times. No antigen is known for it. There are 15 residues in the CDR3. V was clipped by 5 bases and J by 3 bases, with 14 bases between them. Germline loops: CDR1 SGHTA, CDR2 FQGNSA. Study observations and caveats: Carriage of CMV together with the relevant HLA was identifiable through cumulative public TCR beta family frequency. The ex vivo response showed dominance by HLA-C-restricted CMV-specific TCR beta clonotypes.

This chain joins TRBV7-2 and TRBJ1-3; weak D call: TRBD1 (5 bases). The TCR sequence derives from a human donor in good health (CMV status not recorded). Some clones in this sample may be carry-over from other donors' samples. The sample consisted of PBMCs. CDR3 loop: CASSQPGRLGNTIYF. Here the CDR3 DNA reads TGTGCCAGCAGCCAACCGGGACGCCTTGGAAACACCATATATTTT.